The clone carrying this T cell receptor (beta chain) was observed many times. TCRdb reanalysed the 5' RACE reads using MiXCR and keeps one entry per CDR3 protein. The data hold about 82,000 distinct CDR3 sequences, with approximately 4.7% observed a single time. The CDR3 runs to 16 residues. Trimming cost V 5 bases and J 6 bases; bases outside gene matches: 12. Germline CDR1 and CDR2: SGHVS and FNYEAQ. This entry comes from a study of T cells of healthy individuals. The chain is built from TRBV7-6 and TRBJ2-2; 7 bases map to TRBD2. This receptor was taken from a female donor in good health. The CDR3 bases are TGTGCCAGCAGCCCTTCCGGGAGGATTGGAGCCGGGGAGCTGTTTTTT. Its translation: CASSPSGRIGAGELFF.